This T cell receptor (beta chain) is from a study of early T cells in non-severe SARS-CoV-2 infection. TCRdb re-analysed the 5' RACE reads in MiXCR, keeping a single row per CDR3 protein. The profile shows 43,000 or so distinct CDR3 sequences, roughly 4.2% of them singletons. Germline values: CDR1 MGHRA, CDR2 YSYEKL. The ends were cut back, 6 bases at V and 6 bases at J, with 15 bases in the middle. The CDR3 is 14 amino acids. This clonotype was picked up many times. This TCR came from an adult who was a healthcare worker with PCR-confirmed SARS-CoV-2 infection or an uninfected control (not recorded which). The V and J genes are TRBV4-1 and TRBJ2-1; no clear D gene. Material: whole blood. CDR3 loop: CASRTLLGINEQFF. CDR3 sequence (DNA): TGCGCCAGCAGGACCTTGCTAGGGATCAATGAGCAGTTCTTC.